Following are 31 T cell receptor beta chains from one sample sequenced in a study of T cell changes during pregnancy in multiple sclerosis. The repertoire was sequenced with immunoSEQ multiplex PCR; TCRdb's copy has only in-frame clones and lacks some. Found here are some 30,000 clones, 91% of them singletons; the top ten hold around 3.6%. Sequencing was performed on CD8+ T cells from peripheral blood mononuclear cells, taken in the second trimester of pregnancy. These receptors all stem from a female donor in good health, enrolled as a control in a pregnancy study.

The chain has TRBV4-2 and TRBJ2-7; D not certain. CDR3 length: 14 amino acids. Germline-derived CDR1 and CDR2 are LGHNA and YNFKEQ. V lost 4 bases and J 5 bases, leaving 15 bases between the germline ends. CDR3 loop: CASSPELGAHEQYF. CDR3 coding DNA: TGTGCCAGCAGCCCTGAATTAGGAGCCCACGAGCAGTACTTC.

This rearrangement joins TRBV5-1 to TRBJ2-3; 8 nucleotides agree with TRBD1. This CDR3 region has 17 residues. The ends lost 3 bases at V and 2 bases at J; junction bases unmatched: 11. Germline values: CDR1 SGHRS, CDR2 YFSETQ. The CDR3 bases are TGCGCCAGCAGCTCGGAATGGGACAGGTTAAACACAGATACGCAGTATTTT. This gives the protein CASSSEWDRLNTDTQYF.

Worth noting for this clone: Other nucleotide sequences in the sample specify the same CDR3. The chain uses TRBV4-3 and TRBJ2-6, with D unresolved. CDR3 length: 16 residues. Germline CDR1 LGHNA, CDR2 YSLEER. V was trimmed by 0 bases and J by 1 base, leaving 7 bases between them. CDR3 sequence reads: CASSQDLGSGANVLTF. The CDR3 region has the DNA TGCGCCAGCAGCCAAGATCTCGGGTCTGGGGCCAACGTCCTGACTTTC.

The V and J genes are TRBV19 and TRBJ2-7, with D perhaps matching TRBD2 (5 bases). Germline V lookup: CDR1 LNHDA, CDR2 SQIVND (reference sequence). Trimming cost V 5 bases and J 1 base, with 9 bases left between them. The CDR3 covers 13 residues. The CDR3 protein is CASSEGFSYEQYF. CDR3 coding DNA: TGTGCCAGTAGTGAGGGTTTTTCCTACGAGCAGTACTTC.

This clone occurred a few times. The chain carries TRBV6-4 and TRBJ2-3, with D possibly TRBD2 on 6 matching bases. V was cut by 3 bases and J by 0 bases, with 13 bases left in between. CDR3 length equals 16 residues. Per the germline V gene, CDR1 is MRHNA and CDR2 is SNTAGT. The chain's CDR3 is CASSDEAGSSTDTQYF. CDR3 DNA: TGTGCCAGCAGTGATGAGGCGGGGTCTAGCACAGATACGCAGTATTTT.

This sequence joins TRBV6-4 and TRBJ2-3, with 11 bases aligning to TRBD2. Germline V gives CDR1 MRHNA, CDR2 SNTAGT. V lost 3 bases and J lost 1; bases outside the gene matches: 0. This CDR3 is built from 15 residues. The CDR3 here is CASSETSGGTDTQYF. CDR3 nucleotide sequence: TGTGCCAGCAGTGAGACTAGCGGGGGCACAGATACGCAGTATTTT.

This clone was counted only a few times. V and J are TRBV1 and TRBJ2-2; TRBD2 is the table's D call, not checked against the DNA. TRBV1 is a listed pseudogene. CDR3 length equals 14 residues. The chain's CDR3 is CTSRGRGAPGELFF. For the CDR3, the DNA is TGCACCAGCAGAGGGCGGGGGGCTCCCGGGGAGCTGTTTTTT.

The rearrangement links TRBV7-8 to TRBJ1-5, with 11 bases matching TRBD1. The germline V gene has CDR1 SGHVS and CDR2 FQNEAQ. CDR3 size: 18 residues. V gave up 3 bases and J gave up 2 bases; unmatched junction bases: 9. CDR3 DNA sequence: TGTGCCAGCAGCTTTAGAAGGACAGGGGGCGGTGGCAATCAGCCCCAGCATTTT. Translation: CASSFRRTGGGGNQPQHF.

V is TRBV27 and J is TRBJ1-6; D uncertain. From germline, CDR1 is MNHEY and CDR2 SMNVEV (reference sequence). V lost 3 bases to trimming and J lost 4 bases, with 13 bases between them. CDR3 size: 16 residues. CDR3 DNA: TGTGCCAGCAGTTTTCTCCGGGAAAGGTATAATTCACCCCTCCACTTT. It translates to CASSFLRERYNSPLHF.

CDR3 DNA: TGCGCCAGCAGCCATGGGCGGGGGAGCTCCTACAATGAGCAGTTCTTC. Its protein product is CASSHGRGSSYNEQFF. V and J are TRBV4-1 and TRBJ2-1, with TRBD2 matching over 7 bases. Germline CDR1 MGHRA, CDR2 YSYEKL. Trimming took 3 bases from V and 0 from J; bases not matched to a gene: 5. There are 16 residues in the CDR3.

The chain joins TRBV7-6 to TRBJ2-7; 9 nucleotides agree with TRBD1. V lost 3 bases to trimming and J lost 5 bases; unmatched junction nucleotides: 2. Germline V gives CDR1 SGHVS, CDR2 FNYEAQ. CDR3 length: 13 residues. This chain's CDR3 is CASSLGQGHEQYF. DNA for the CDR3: TGTGCCAGCAGCTTGGGACAGGGCCACGAGCAGTACTTC.

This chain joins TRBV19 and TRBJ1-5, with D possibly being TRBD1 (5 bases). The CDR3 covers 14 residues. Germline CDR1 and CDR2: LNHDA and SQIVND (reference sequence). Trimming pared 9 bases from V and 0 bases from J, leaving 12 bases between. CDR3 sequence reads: CARRGSDSNQPQHF. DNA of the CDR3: TGTGCCAGGCGGGGGTCGGATAGCAATCAGCCCCAGCATTTT.

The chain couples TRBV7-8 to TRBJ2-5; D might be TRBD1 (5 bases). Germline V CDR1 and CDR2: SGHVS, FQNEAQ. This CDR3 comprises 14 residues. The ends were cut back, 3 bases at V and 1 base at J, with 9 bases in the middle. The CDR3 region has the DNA TGTGCCAGCAGCTTGCCGGACACCCAAGAGACCCAGTACTTC. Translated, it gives CASSLPDTQETQYF.

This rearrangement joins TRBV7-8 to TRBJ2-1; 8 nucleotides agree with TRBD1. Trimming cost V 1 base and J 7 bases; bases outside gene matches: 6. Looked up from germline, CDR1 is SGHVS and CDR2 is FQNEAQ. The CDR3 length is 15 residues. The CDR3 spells CASSLDRGTGNEQFF. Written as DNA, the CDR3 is TGTGCCAGCAGCTTAGACAGGGGGACGGGGAATGAGCAGTTCTTC.

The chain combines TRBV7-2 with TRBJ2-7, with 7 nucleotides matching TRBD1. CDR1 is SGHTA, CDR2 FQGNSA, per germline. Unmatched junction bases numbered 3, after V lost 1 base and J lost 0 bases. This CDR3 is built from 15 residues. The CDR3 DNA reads TGTGCCAGCAGCTTAGTGCCAGGGGGCTCCTACGAGCAGTACTTC. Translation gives CASSLVPGGSYEQYF.

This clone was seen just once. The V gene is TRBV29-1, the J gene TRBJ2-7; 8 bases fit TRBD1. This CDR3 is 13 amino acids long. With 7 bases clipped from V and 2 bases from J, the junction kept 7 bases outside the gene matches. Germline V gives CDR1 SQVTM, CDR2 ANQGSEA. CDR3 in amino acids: CSAATGATYEQYF. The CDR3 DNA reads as TGCAGCGCAGCGACAGGGGCCACCTACGAGCAGTACTTC.

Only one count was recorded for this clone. DNA of the CDR3: TGTGCCAGCAGCTTACTCCCTCTGCGACAGGGGGCATCGTCAGATACGCAGTATTTT. Residues: CASSLLPLRQGASSDTQYF. V usage is TRBV7-2 and J usage is TRBJ2-3, with 10 bases fitting TRBD1. CDR1 is SGHTA, CDR2 FQGNSA, per germline. This CDR3 is built from 19 residues. After removal of 2 bases from V and 4 bases from J, the junction contained 15 bases not matched to a gene.

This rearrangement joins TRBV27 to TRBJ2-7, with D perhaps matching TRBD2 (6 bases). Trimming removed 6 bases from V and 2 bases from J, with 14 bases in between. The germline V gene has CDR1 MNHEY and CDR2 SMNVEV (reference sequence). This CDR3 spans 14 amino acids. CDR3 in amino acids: CASSPPGAPYEQYF. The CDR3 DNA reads TGTGCCAGCAGCCCGCCGGGAGCACCCTACGAGCAGTACTTC.

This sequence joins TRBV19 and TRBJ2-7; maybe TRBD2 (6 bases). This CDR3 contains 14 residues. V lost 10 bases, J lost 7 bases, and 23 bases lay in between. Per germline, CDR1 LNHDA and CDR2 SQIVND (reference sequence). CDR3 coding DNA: TGTGCCACCGCCGGGGGTAGATCCTACGAAGAGCAGTACTTC. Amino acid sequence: CATAGGRSYEEQYF.

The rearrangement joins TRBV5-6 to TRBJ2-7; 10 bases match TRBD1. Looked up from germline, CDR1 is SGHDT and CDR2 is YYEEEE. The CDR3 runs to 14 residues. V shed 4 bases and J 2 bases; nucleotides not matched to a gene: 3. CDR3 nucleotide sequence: TGTGCCAGCAGCCGGGGACAGGGGACCTACGAGCAGTACTTC. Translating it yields CASSRGQGTYEQYF.

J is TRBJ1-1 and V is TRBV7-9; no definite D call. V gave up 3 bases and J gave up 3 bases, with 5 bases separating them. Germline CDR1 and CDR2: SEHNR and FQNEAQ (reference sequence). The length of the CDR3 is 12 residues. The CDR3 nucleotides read TGTGCCAGCAGCTTCGGGGACACTGAAGCTTTCTTT. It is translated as CASSFGDTEAFF.

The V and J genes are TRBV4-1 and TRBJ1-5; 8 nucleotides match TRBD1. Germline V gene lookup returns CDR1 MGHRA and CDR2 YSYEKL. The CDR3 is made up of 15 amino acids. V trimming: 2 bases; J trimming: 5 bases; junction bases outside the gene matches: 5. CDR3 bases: TGCGCCAGCAGCCAAAACGGACAGGGAGATCAGCCCCAGCATTTT. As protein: CASSQNGQGDQPQHF.

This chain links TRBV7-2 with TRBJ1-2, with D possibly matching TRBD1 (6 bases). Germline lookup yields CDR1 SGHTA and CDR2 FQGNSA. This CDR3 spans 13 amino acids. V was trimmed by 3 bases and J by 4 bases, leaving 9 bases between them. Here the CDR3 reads CASSFKDSYGYTF. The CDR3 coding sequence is TGTGCCAGCAGCTTTAAGGACAGCTATGGCTACACCTTC. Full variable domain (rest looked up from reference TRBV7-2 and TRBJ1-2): GAGVSQSPSNKVTEKGKDVELRCDPISGHTALYWYRQSLGQGLEFLIYFQGNSAPDKSGLPSDRFSAERTGGSVSTLTIQRTQQEDSAVYLCASSFKDSYGYTFGSGTRLTVV.

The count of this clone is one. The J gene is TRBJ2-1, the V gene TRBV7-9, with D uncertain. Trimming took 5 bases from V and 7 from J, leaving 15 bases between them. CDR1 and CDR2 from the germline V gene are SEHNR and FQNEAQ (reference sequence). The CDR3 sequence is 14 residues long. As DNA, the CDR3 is TGTGCCAGCAGCCCCATCGGCACAGTGAATGAGCAGTTCTTC. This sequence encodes CASSPIGTVNEQFF. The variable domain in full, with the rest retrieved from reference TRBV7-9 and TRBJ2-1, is DTGVSQNPRHKITKRGQNVTFRCDPISEHNRLYWYRQTLGQGPEFLTYFQNEAQLEKSRLLSDRFSAERPKGSFSTLEIQRTEQGDSAMYLCASSPIGTVNEQFFGPGTRLTVL.

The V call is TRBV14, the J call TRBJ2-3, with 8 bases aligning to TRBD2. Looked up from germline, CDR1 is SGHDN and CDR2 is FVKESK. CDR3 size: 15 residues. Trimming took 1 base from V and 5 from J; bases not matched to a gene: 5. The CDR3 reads CASSQVGGAGDTQYF. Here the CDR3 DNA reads TGTGCCAGCAGCCAAGTCGGGGGGGCCGGAGATACGCAGTATTTT.

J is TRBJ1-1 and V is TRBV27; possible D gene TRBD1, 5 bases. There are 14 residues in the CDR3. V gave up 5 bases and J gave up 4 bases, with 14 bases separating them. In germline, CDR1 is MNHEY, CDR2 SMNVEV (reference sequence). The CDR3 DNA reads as TGTGCCAGCAGTAAGGGACTCCTGGGCACTGAAGCTTTCTTT. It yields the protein CASSKGLLGTEAFF.

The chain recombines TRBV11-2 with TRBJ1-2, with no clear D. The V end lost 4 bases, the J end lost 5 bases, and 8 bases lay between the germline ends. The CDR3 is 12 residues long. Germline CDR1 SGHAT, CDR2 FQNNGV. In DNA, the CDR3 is TGTGCCAGCAGCTCCCGACAATATGGCTACACCTTC. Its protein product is CASSSRQYGYTF.

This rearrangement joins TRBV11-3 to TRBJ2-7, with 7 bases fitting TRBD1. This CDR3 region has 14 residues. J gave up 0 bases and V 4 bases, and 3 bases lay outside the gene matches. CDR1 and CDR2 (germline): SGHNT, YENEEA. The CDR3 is CASSSRDSSYEQYF. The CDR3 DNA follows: TGTGCCAGCAGCTCCCGGGACAGCTCCTACGAGCAGTACTTC. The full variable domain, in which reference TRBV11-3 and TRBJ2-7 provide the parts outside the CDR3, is EAGVVQSPRYKIIEKKQPVAFWCNPISGHNTLYWYLQNLGQGPELLIRYENEEAVDDSQLPKDRFSAERLKGVDSTLKIQPAELGDSAVYLCASSSRDSSYEQYFGPGTRLTVT.

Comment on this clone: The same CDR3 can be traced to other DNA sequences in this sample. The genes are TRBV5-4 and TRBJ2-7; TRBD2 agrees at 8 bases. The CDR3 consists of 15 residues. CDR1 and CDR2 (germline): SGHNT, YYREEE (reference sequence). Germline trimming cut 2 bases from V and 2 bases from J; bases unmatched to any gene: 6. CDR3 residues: CASSLRAGGTYEQYF. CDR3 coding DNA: TGTGCCAGCAGCTTAAGGGCGGGGGGTACCTACGAGCAGTACTTC.

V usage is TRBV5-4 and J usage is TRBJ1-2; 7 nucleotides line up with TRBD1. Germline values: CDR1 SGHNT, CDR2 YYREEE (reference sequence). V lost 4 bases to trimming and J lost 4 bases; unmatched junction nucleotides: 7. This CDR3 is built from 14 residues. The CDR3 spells CASSPRDSPYGYTF. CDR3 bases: TGTGCCAGCAGCCCTCGGGACAGCCCCTATGGCTACACCTTC.

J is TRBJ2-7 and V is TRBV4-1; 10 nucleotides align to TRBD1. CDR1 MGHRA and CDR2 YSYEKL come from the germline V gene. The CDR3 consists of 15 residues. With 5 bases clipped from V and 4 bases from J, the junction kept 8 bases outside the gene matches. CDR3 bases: TGCGCCAGCAGCTTCCGGGACAGGGGCCTTTACGAGCAGTACTTC. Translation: CASSFRDRGLYEQYF.